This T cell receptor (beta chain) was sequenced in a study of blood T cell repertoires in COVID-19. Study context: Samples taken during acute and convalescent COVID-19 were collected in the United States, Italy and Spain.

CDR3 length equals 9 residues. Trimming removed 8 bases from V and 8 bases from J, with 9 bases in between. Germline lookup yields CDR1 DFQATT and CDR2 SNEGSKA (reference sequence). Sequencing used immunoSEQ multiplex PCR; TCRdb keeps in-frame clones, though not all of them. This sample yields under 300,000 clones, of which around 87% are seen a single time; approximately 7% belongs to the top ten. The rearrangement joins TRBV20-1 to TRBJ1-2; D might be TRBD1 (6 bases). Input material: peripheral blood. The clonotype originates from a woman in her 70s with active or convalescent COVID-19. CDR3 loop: CSPGGGYTF. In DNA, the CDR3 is TGCAGTCCGGGGGGCGGCTACACCTTC.